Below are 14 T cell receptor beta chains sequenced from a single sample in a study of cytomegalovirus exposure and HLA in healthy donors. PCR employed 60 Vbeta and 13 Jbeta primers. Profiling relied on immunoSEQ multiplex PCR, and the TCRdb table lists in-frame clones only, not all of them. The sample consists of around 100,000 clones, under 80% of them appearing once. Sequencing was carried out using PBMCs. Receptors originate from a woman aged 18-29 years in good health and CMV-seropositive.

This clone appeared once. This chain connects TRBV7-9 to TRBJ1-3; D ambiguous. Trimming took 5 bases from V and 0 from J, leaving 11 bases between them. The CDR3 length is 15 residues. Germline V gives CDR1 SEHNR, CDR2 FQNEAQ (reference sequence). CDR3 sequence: CASSPDSHSGNTIYF. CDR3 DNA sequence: TGTGCCAGCAGCCCGGACTCACACTCTGGAAACACCATATATTTT.

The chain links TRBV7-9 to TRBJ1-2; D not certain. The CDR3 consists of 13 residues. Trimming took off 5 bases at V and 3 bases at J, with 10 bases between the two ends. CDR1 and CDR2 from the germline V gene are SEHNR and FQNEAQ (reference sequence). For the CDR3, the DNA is TGTGCCAGCAGCAGCCTTTTATACTATGGCTACACCTTC. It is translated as CASSSLLYYGYTF.

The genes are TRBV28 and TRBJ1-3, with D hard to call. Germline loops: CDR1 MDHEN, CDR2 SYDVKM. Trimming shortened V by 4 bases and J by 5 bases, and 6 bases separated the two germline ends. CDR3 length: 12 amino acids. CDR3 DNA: TGTGCCAGCAGTTCCTATCGAAACACCATATATTTT. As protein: CASSSYRNTIYF.

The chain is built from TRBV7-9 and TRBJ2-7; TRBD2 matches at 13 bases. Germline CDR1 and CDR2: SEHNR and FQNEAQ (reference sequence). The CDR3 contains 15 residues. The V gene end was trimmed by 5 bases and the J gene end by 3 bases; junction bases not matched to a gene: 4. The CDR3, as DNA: TGTGCCAGCAGCCCGGGACTAGCGGGACTCTACGAGCAGTACTTC. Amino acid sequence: CASSPGLAGLYEQYF.

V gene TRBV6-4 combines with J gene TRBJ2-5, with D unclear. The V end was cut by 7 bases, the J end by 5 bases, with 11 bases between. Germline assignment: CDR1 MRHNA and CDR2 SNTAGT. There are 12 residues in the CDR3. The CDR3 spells CASNKTFETQYF. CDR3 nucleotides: TGTGCCAGCAACAAGACATTTGAGACCCAGTACTTC.

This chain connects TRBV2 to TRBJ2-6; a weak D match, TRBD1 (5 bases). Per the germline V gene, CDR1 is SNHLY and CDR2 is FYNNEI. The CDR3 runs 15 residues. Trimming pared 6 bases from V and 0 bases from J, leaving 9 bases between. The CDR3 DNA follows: TGTGCCAGCAGCCCCAGGGTCTCTGGGGCCAACGTCCTGACTTTC. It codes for CASSPRVSGANVLTF.

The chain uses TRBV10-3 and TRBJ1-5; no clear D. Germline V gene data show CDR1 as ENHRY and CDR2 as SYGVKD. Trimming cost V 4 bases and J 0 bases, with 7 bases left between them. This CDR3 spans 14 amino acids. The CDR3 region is CAISGAGSNQPQHF. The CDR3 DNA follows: TGTGCCATCAGTGGGGCAGGTAGCAATCAGCCCCAGCATTTT.

CDR3 nucleotides: TGTGCCAGCAGGCCCCCCCAGCGGGGGTCCTACGAGCAGTACTTC. It yields the protein CASRPPQRGSYEQYF. This chain joins TRBV27 and TRBJ2-7, with 8 bases matching TRBD2. Germline loops: CDR1 MNHEY, CDR2 SMNVEV (reference sequence). V lost 6 bases and J lost 1; bases outside the gene matches: 8. The CDR3 loop spans 15 amino acids.

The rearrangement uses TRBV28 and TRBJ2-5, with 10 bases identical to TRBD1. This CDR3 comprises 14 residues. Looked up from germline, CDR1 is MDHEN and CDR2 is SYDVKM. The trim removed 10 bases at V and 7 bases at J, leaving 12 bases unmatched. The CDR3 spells CATQRTGGFGTQYF. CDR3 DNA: TGTGCCACCCAACGGACAGGGGGATTTGGGACCCAGTACTTC.

In DNA, the CDR3 is TGTGCCAGCAGCTCCGGGGAGGGTGGCAAAAACATTCAGTACTTC. Protein product: CASSSGEGGKNIQYF. J is TRBJ2-4 and V is TRBV7-2, with 7 bases lining up with TRBD2. CDR3 length: 15 residues. CDR1 SGHTA and CDR2 FQGNSA come from the germline V gene. V was clipped by 4 bases and J by 3 bases; unmatched bases: 6.

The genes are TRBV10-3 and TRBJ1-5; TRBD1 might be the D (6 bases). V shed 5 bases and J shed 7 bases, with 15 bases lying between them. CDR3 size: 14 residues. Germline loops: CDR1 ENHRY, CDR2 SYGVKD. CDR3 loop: CAISLEPGVQPQHF. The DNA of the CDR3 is TGTGCCATCAGTTTGGAGCCAGGGGTGCAGCCCCAGCATTTT.

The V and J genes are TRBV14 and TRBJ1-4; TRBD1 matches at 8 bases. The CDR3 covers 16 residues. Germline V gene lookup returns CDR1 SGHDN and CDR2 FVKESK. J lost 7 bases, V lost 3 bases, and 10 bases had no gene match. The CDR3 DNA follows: TGTGCCAGCAGCCAGCAACAGGGGGGGTTCGGTGAAAAACTGTTTTTT. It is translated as CASSQQQGGFGEKLFF.

The CDR3 DNA sequence: TGTGCCAGCAGACCACCGGGACTAGCCTACGAGCAGTACTTC. This gives the protein CASRPPGLAYEQYF. This sequence joins TRBV7-9 and TRBJ2-7; TRBD2 agrees at 8 bases. Germline CDR1 SEHNR, CDR2 FQNEAQ (reference sequence). The CDR3 is 14 amino acids. J gave up 2 bases and V 6 bases, and 6 bases lay outside the gene matches.

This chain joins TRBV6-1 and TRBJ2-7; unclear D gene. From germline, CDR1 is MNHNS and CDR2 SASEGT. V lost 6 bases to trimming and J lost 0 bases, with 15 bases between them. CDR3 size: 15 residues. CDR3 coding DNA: TGTGCCAGCAGCCTGACCACCTGGAGCTCCTACGAGCAGTACTTC. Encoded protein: CASSLTTWSSYEQYF.